Given below is one T cell receptor beta chain in context. Its cognate antigen is unknown. The CDR3 spans 16 residues. V was pared by 2 bases and J by 3 bases, with 16 bases between. CDR1 is MNHNY, CDR2 SVGAGI, per germline (reference sequence). The source of the sample is a study of T cell repertoires in cytomegalovirus infection. Study details: CMV infection plus the matching HLA type was flagged by public TCR beta signatures. Study-wide results and caveats: Predominance within the ex vivo response was attributable to HLA-C-restricted CMV-specific TCR beta clonotypes.

TCRdb re-analysed the reads in MiXCR, keeping a single row per CDR3 protein. Here the sample spans some 560,000 distinct CDR3 sequences, roughly 42% being singletons. This clonotype originated in a human donor in good health (CMV status not recorded). Some clones in this sample may be carry-over from other donors' samples. The J gene is TRBJ1-2, the V gene TRBV6-6; D not certain. Sequences were derived from cultured PBMCs, sampled from culture after CMV antigen stimulation. Written as DNA, the CDR3 is TGTGCCAGCAGTTACCCGTACGGGAAAAGGGACTATGGCTACACCTTC. It yields the protein CASSYPYGKRDYGYTF.